Presented here are 20 T cell receptor beta chains from one specimen sequenced in a study of T cell repertoires in cytomegalovirus infection. One entry per CDR3 protein results from TCRdb running MiXCR on the reads. The sample gives nearly 650,000 distinct CDR3 sequences, approximately 25% of which show up once; 7% to 9% is in the top ten. The sample consisted of CD8+ T cells from PBMCs. The source of these receptors is a human donor in good health (CMV status not recorded). Some clones in this sample may be carry-over from other donors' samples.

Of note for this clonotype: The germline gene is not matched at one end of the junction; a read error may be the cause. J is TRBJ2-1 and V is TRBV28; D unclear. There are 11 residues in the CDR3. Germline CDR1 MDHEN, CDR2 SYDVKM. CDR3: CASSRRNGQFF. The CDR3, as DNA: TGTGCCAGCAGTAGGCGGAATGGGCAGTTCTTC.

This clonotype was found a few times. The gene calls are TRBV29-1 and TRBJ2-3, with D uncertain. V was shortened by 8 bases and J by 0 bases, with 9 bases between the two germline ends. CDR1 is SQVTM and CDR2 is ANQGSEA in the germline V gene. This CDR3 spans 12 amino acids. The CDR3 region has the DNA TGCAGCTTAAAAATTAGCACAGATACGCAGTATTTT. Amino acids: CSLKISTDTQYF.

This chain joins TRBV15 and TRBJ2-7; D gene ambiguous. Trimming shortened V by 1 base and J by 3 bases, and 4 bases separated the two germline ends. CDR1 is LNHNV, CDR2 YYDKDF, per germline (reference sequence). The CDR3 is 12 residues long. The CDR3 loop is CATSRVGYEQYV. The CDR3 DNA follows: TGTGCCACCAGCAGAGTGGGCTACGAGCAGTACGTC.

This clonotype has just a few counts. The chain recombines TRBV5-5 with TRBJ1-2; no clear D. Germline CDR1 reads SGHKS; CDR2 reads YYEKEE (reference sequence). Trimming pared 5 bases from V and 10 bases from J, leaving 21 bases between. The length of the CDR3 is 14 residues. In DNA, the CDR3 is TGTGCCAGCAGTCCAATGGACCTAAGGCCAGTCTACACCTTC. Protein: CASSPMDLRPVYTF.

This clonotype was counted at least ten times. This chain joins TRBV12-3 or TRBV12-4 and TRBJ2-1, with 7 bases lining up with TRBD1. The CDR3 is 13 residues long. The J segment lost 4 bases and the V segment lost 6 bases, leaving 3 bases of the junction unmatched. The CDR3 coding sequence is TGTGCCAGCAGCGGGACAGAATACAATGAGCAGTTCTTC. This encodes CASSGTEYNEQFF.

V and J are TRBV19 and TRBJ1-1, with 8 bases that match TRBD1. Germline CDR1 reads LNHDA; CDR2 reads SQIVND (reference sequence). CDR3 size: 14 residues. The J segment lost 5 bases and the V segment lost 7 bases, leaving 9 bases of the junction unmatched. CDR3 DNA sequence: TGTGCCAGTAACAGGGGGGGCCATAGTACTGAAGCTTTCTTT. Amino acids: CASNRGGHSTEAFF.

The chain uses TRBV28 and TRBJ2-2; 10 bases map to TRBD2. The CDR3 is made up of 15 amino acids. V shed 5 bases and J 7 bases; nucleotides not matched to a gene: 7. Germline lookup yields CDR1 MDHEN and CDR2 SYDVKM. The CDR3 loop reads CASSPGTSEVGELFF. CDR3 coding DNA: TGTGCCAGCAGTCCCGGGACTAGCGAGGTCGGGGAGCTGTTTTTT.

The chain joins TRBV2 to TRBJ2-3; D is unresolved. The CDR3 has 15 amino acids. Trimming removed 6 bases at V and 1 base at J, with 14 bases between. In germline, CDR1 is SNHLY, CDR2 FYNNEI. In nucleotides, the CDR3 is TGTGCCAGCAGGGCCTCTTTATGGGGCACAGATACGCAGTATTTT. This codes for CASRASLWGTDTQYF.

To note about this clonotype: This could be a read error, since a much larger clone is one nucleotide away. CDR3 sequence (DNA): TGTGCCAGCAGTTACTCGGGGGGGTACACTGAAACTTTCTTT. Residues: CASSYSGGYTETFF. The rearrangement joins TRBV6-6 to TRBJ1-1; TRBD1 might be the D (5 bases). Germline V lookup: CDR1 MNHNY, CDR2 SVGAGI (reference sequence). The CDR3 contains 14 residues.

In regard to this clonotype: The junction shows a germline mismatch at one end, possibly a read error. The chain joins TRBV6-1 to TRBJ2-1; TRBD2 matches at 8 bases. The CDR3 is 15 amino acids. Germline V gene sequence: CDR1 MNHNS, CDR2 SASEGT. The CDR3: CASNPAGTSYNEQLF. CDR3 nucleotide sequence: TGTGCCAGCAATCCCGCGGGGACTAGTTACAATGAGCAGTTGTTC.

This clonotype has just a few counts. J is TRBJ2-7 and V is TRBV12-5; D gene uncertain. Germline CDR1 is LGHNT and CDR2 is FRNRAP. This CDR3 contains 13 residues. The germline V and J ends were trimmed by 3 bases and 2 bases, with 8 bases remaining between them. In nucleotides, the CDR3 is TGTGCTAGTGGTTTTGGGCAGGCCTACGAGCAGTACTTC. Amino acids: CASGFGQAYEQYF.

The CDR3 loop is CASSVVGGVKETQYF. In nucleotides, the CDR3 is TGTGCCAGCAGTGTCGTGGGGGGTGTGAAAGAGACCCAGTACTTC. The chain links TRBV2 to TRBJ2-5, with a weak D call TRBD2 (6 bases). The CDR3 is 15 residues long. V shed 4 bases and J shed 3 bases, with 15 bases lying between them. Germline loops: CDR1 SNHLY, CDR2 FYNNEI.

This clonotype was recorded many times. The rearrangement uses TRBV5-1 and TRBJ1-1; D remains ambiguous. The V gene lost 0 bases and the J gene lost 6 bases, with 12 bases spanning the gap. The germline V gene encodes CDR1 SGHRS and CDR2 YFSETQ. The CDR3 has 14 amino acids. The CDR3 DNA reads TGCGCCAGCAGCTTGGCCGGCACGTACGCTGAAGCTTTCTTT. Its translation is CASSLAGTYAEAFF. The variable domain in full, with the rest retrieved from reference TRBV5-1 and TRBJ1-1, is KAGVTQTPRYLIKTRGQQVTLSCSPISGHRSVSWYQQTPGQGLQFLFEYFSETQRNKGNFPGRFSGRQFSNSRSEMNVSTLELGDSALYLCASSLAGTYAEAFFGQGTRLTVV.

This chain joins TRBV6-2 or TRBV6-3 and TRBJ1-1; D uncertain. The germline V gene encodes CDR1 MNHEY and CDR2 SVGEGT. The CDR3 length is 12 residues. V was clipped by 2 bases and J by 7 bases, with 8 bases between them. The CDR3 DNA sequence: TGTGCCAGCAGTTACAATGGTAATGAAGCTTTCTTT. Translated, it gives CASSYNGNEAFF.

As for this clonotype: This may be a read error, as it is one base from a much larger clone. The chain uses TRBV20-1 and TRBJ1-2, with TRBD1 identical over 10 bases. From germline, CDR1 is DFQATT and CDR2 SNEGSKA (reference sequence). This CDR3 contains 13 residues. CDR3 residues: CSARTGGRYDYTF. The CDR3 DNA sequence: TGCAGTGCTCGGACAGGGGGGAGGTATGACTACACCTTC.

This clonotype was seen repeatedly, ten times or more. The chain uses TRBV6-6 and TRBJ2-5, with 8 bases lining up with TRBD2. This CDR3 has 18 residues. The germline V gene has CDR1 MNHNY and CDR2 SVGAGI (reference sequence). The J segment lost 7 bases and the V segment lost 0 bases, leaving 16 bases of the junction unmatched. CDR3 bases: TGTGCCAGCAGTTACTCTCCCCCCCTAAGCGGGGGAGCCCGGACCCAGTACTTC. This gives the protein CASSYSPPLSGGARTQYF.

This clonotype has ten or more counts. J is TRBJ2-7 and V is TRBV7-2; weak D call: TRBD1 (6 bases). Trimming stripped 4 bases from V and 5 bases from J, with 15 bases between. The CDR3 covers 14 residues. Germline V gene lookup returns CDR1 SGHTA and CDR2 FQGNSA. This CDR3 reads CASSWGQGLDEQYF. The CDR3 DNA is TGTGCCAGCAGCTGGGGGCAGGGGCTAGACGAGCAGTACTTC.

In its sample, this clonotype was seen many times. The rearrangement links TRBV6-2 or TRBV6-3 to TRBJ2-2, with 9 bases aligning to TRBD1. CDR1 and CDR2 from the germline V gene are MNHEY and SVGEGT. The J segment lost 5 bases and the V segment lost 2 bases, leaving 9 bases of the junction unmatched. This CDR3 region has 17 residues. The CDR3 spells CASSYPPGTGKTGELFF. CDR3 in DNA: TGTGCCAGCAGTTACCCCCCAGGGACAGGGAAAACCGGGGAGCTGTTTTTT.

The sample holds many counts of this clonotype. The CDR3 nucleotides read TGTGCCAGCAGCTTAGCCCCCCTAGCGGGGACTGGAGATACGCAGTATTTT. Protein sequence: CASSLAPLAGTGDTQYF. J is TRBJ2-3 and V is TRBV7-6, with 9 bases lining up with TRBD2. V gave up 0 bases and J gave up 5 bases; unmatched junction bases: 9. The CDR3 has 17 residues. CDR1 is SGHVS and CDR2 is FNYEAQ in the germline V gene. The variable domain in full, with the rest retrieved from reference TRBV7-6 and TRBJ2-3, is GAGVSQSPRYKVTKRGQDVALRCDPISGHVSLYWYRQALGQGPEFLTYFNYEAQQDKSGLPNDRFSAERPEGSISTLTIQRTEQRDSAMYRCASSLAPLAGTGDTQYFGPGTRLTVL.

A note on this clonotype: One end of the junction varies from germline; a read error may be responsible. The chain is built from TRBV14 and TRBJ2-7; 8 bases align to TRBD1. The germline gives CDR1 SGHDN, CDR2 FVKESK. This CDR3 is 16 amino acids long. CDR3 DNA: TGTGTCAGCAGCCAAGACTGGGGGACAGGATCCGACGAGCAGTACTTC. Residues: CVSSQDWGTGSDEQYF. Complete variable domain (other parts from reference TRBV14 and TRBJ2-7): EAGVTQFPSHSVIEKGQTVTLRCDPISGHDNLYWYRRVMGKEIKFLLHFVKESKQDESGMPNNRFLAERTGGTYSTLKVQPAELEDSGVYFCVSSQDWGTGSDEQYFGPGTRLTVT.